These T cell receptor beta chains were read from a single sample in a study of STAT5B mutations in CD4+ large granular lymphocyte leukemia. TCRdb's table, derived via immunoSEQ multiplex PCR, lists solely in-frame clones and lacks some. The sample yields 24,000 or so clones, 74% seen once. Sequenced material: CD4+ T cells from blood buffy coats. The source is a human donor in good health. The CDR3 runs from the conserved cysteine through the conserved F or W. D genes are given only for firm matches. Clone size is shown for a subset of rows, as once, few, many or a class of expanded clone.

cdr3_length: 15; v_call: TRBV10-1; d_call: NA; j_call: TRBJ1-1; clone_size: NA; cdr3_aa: CASSPGLLENTEAFF; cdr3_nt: TGCGCCAGCAGCCCGGGACTTCTAGAGAACACTGAAGCTTTCTTT
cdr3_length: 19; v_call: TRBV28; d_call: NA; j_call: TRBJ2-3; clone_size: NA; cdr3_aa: CASSLTRSYLVSTTDTQYF; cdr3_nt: TGTGCCAGCAGTTTAACACGGTCTTACTTGGTTTCAACCACAGATACGCAGTATTTT
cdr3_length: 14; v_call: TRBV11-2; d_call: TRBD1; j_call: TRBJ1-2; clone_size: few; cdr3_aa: CASSFPGQGYGYTF; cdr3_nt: TGTGCCAGCAGCTTCCCCGGACAGGGCTATGGCTACACCTTC
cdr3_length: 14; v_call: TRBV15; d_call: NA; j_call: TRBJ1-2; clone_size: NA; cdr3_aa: CATSSLDSGYGYTF; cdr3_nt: TGTGCCACCAGCAGCCTAGATAGTGGCTATGGCTACACCTTC
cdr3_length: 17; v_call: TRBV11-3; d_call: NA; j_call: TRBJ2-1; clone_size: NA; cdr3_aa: CASSGSGVGNSYNEQFF; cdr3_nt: TGTGCCAGCAGCGGAAGTGGAGTGGGTAACTCCTACAATGAGCAGTTCTTC
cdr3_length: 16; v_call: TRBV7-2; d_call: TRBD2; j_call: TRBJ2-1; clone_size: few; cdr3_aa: CASSLGGLAGGRGTFF; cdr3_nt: TGTGCCAGCAGCTTAGGTGGGCTAGCGGGAGGAAGGGGGACGTTCTTC
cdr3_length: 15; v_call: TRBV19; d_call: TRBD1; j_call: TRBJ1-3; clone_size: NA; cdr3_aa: CASSPTGGKRNTIYF; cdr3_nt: TGTGCCAGTAGTCCGACAGGGGGCAAACGAAACACCATATATTTT
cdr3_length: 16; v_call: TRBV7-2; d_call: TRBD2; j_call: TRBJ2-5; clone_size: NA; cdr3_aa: CASSSSPLAGLETQYF; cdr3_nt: TGTGCCAGCAGCTCCAGCCCCCTAGCGGGGTTAGAGACCCAGTACTTC
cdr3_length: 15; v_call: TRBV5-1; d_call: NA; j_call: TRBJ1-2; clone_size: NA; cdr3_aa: CASSLTPHFDYGYTF; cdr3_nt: TGCGCCAGCAGCTTAACCCCACATTTCGACTATGGCTACACCTTC
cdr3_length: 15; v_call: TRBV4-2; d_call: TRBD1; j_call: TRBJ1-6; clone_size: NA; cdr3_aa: CASSQETGGNSPLHF; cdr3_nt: TGTGCCAGCAGCCAAGAGACAGGGGGCAATTCACCCCTCCACTTT
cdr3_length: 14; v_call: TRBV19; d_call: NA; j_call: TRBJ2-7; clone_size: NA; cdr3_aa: CASSTNGDAYEQYF; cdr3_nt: TGTGCCAGTAGTACGAACGGGGACGCCTACGAGCAGTACTTC
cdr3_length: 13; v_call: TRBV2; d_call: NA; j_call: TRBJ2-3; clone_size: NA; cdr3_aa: CASSDRGTDTQYF; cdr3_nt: TGTGCCAGCAGTGACAGGGGCACAGATACGCAGTATTTT
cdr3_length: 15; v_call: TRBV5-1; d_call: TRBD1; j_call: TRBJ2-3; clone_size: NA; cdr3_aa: CASSLPGQGADTQYF; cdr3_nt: TGCGCCAGCAGCTTACCGGGACAGGGGGCAGATACGCAGTATTTT
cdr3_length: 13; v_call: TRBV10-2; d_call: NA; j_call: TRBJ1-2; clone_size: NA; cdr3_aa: CASSERDPYGYTF; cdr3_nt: TGCGCCAGCAGTGAAAGAGACCCCTATGGCTACACCTTC
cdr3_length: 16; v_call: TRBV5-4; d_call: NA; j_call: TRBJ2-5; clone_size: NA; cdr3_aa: CASSLEGPASKETQYF; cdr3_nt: TGTGCCAGCAGCTTGGAAGGGCCAGCTAGTAAAGAGACCCAGTACTTC
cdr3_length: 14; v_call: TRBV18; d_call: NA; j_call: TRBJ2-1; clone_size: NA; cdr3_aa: CASSPPTRSNEQFF; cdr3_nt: TGTGCCAGCTCACCACCCACTAGGAGCAATGAGCAGTTCTTC